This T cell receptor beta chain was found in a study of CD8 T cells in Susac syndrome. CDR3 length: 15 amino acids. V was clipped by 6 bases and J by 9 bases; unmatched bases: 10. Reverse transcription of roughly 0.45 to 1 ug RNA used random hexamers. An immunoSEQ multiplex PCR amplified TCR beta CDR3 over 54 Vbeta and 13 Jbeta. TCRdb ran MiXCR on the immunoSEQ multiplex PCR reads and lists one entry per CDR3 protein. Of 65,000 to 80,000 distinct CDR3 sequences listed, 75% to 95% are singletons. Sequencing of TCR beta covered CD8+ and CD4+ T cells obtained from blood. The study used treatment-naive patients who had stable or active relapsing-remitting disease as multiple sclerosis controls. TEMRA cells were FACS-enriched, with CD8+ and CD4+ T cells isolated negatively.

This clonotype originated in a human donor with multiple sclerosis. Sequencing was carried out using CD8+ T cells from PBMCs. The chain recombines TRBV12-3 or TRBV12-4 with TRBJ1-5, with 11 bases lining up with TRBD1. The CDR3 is CASSPGTGGFGPQHF. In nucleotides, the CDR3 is TGTGCCAGCAGCCCCGGGACAGGGGGTTTTGGGCCCCAGCATTTT.